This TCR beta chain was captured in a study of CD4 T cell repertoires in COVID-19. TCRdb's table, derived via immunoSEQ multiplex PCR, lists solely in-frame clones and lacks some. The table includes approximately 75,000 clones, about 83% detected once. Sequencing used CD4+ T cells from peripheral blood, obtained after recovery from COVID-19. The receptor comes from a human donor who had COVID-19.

CDR3 in DNA: TGTGCCAGCAGTGACTCGAGGGGGCAGGGAATCCAGGAGACCCAGTACTTC. This translates into CASSDSRGQGIQETQYF. The genes are TRBV6-4 and TRBJ2-5, with 7 bases lining up with TRBD1. This CDR3 has 17 amino acids. The V and J ends lost 0 bases and 5 bases, in that order; junction bases with no gene match: 12. Germline loops: CDR1 MRHNA, CDR2 SNTAGT.